Below, 30 T cell receptor beta chains from the same sample are listed, as sequenced in a study of cytomegalovirus exposure and HLA in healthy donors. PCR amplification relied on 60 Vbeta primers (plus 13 Jbeta primers). Repertoires were generated with immunoSEQ multiplex PCR, while TCRdb's copy carries only in-frame clones and drops some. This sample carries some 270,000 clones, 92% of them seen once, and the ten largest clones take 1.7%. The sequencing sample was made of PBMCs. These receptors all stem from a girl between 2 and 10 years old in good health and CMV-seronegative.

The V gene is TRBV18, the J gene TRBJ2-6; D gene uncertain. Germline V gives CDR1 KGHSH, CDR2 LQKENI. V was cut by 2 bases and J by 2 bases, with 16 bases left in between. The CDR3 sequence is 18 residues long. DNA for the CDR3: TGTGCCAGCTCACCAATTTGGGCAGGTCTGGCTGGGGCCAACGTCCTGACTTTC. Its protein is CASSPIWAGLAGANVLTF.

The chain combines TRBV5-1 with TRBJ2-2; 9 bases are shared with TRBD1. The CDR3 totals 17 residues. CDR1 SGHRS and CDR2 YFSETQ come from the germline V gene. The V and J ends lost 4 bases and 5 bases, in that order; junction bases with no gene match: 12. The CDR3 region has the DNA TGCGCCAGCAGCGCATTGACCGGGACAGGGCAAACCGGGGAGCTGTTTTTT. Translated: CASSALTGTGQTGELFF.

The chain links TRBV5-6 to TRBJ1-5; 9 nucleotides agree with TRBD1. With V trimmed by 3 bases and J by 5 bases, 6 bases remained unmatched. The CDR3 has 15 amino acids. Germline CDR1 and CDR2: SGHDT and YYEEEE. CDR3 loop: CASSSRQGVYQPQHF. CDR3 coding DNA: TGTGCCAGCAGCTCCCGACAGGGGGTCTATCAGCCCCAGCATTTT.

The chain links TRBV7-2 to TRBJ2-5; TRBD2 aligns across 10 bases. With 5 bases clipped from V and 5 bases from J, the junction kept 8 bases outside the gene matches. This CDR3 is 15 amino acids long. Germline V gene data show CDR1 as SGHTA and CDR2 as FQGNSA. CDR3 coding DNA: TGTGCCAGCAGCCCCCGAGCGGGAGGGGGGGAGACCCAGTACTTC. Translation gives CASSPRAGGGETQYF.

The V gene is TRBV19, the J gene TRBJ1-1; 7 nucleotides align to TRBD1. With V trimmed by 5 bases and J by 0 bases, 6 bases remained unmatched. Germline lookup yields CDR1 LNHDA and CDR2 SQIVND (reference sequence). CDR3 length: 15 residues. In DNA form, the CDR3 reads TGTGCCAGTAGTCTCGGACAGGATTTGAACACTGAAGCTTTCTTT. Translated, it gives CASSLGQDLNTEAFF.

The chain is built from TRBV4-1 and TRBJ2-7; 10 nucleotides match TRBD2. V trimming: 3 bases; J trimming: 0 bases; junction bases outside the gene matches: 2. Germline V gene sequence: CDR1 MGHRA, CDR2 YSYEKL. The CDR3 extends over 15 amino acids. The CDR3 bases are TGCGCCAGCAGCCAGTCTAGCGGGAGCTCCTACGAGCAGTACTTC. Encoded protein: CASSQSSGSSYEQYF.

V usage is TRBV7-9 and J usage is TRBJ2-7, with 7 nucleotides matching TRBD1. With V trimmed by 11 bases and J by 3 bases, 10 bases remained unmatched. CDR3 length: 13 amino acids. The germline gives CDR1 SEHNR, CDR2 FQNEAQ (reference sequence). The CDR3 loop is CAGQGDRYYEQYF. CDR3 nucleotide sequence: TGTGCCGGGCAGGGGGACAGATACTACGAGCAGTACTTC.

This chain links TRBV7-9 with TRBJ1-2; no firm D call. Trimming removed 1 base at V and 7 bases at J, with 7 bases between. CDR1 is SEHNR and CDR2 is FQNEAQ in the germline V gene (reference sequence). The CDR3 is made up of 12 amino acids. The CDR3 DNA sequence: TGTGCCAGCAGCTTAGTCTACGGTGGCTACACCTTC. Protein sequence: CASSLVYGGYTF.

J is TRBJ2-2 and V is TRBV6-6, with unresolved D. Deletions cut 6 bases from V and 1 base from J, with 6 bases between. This CDR3 comprises 13 residues. From germline, CDR1 is MNHNY and CDR2 SVGAGI (reference sequence). The CDR3 loop is CASSRVNTGELFF. The DNA for the CDR3 is TGTGCCAGCAGCCGGGTGAACACCGGGGAGCTGTTTTTT.

CDR3 sequence (DNA): TGTGCCAGCAGCTTTGCAGGGGGTAGCGAGACCCAGTACTTC. This sequence encodes CASSFAGGSETQYF. The genes are TRBV11-3 and TRBJ2-5, with TRBD1 matching over 7 bases. V was clipped by 3 bases and J by 5 bases; unmatched bases: 6. Germline V gives CDR1 SGHNT, CDR2 YENEEA. This CDR3 has 14 amino acids.

The J gene is TRBJ2-7, the V gene TRBV25-1; 8 bases fit TRBD1. V dropped 0 bases and J dropped 6; count of bases not matched to a gene: 7. CDR3 length: 15 amino acids. Germline V gene data show CDR1 as MGHDK and CDR2 as SYGVNS. The CDR3 bases are TGTGCCAGCAGTGAATATGGACAGGGAAGGGCCGAGCAGTACTTC. The encoded protein is CASSEYGQGRAEQYF.

The V and J genes are TRBV29-1 and TRBJ2-5, with 7 bases that match TRBD2. Germline V gene data show CDR1 as SQVTM and CDR2 as ANQGSEA. This CDR3 is built from 11 residues. V shed 3 bases and J 14 bases; nucleotides not matched to a gene: 9. CDR3 amino acids: CSVDTGRTDYF. The CDR3 region has the DNA TGCAGCGTTGACACCGGGAGGACCGATTACTTC.

The CDR3 nucleotides read TGCGCCAGCAGCCAAGTCCCAGGACTAGCGGTTTCCTACAATGAGCAGTTCTTC. Its protein product is CASSQVPGLAVSYNEQFF. The chain recombines TRBV4-1 with TRBJ2-1; 10 bases agree with TRBD2. Germline V gives CDR1 MGHRA, CDR2 YSYEKL. The CDR3 is 18 amino acids. Trimming cost V 1 base and J 1 base; bases outside gene matches: 7.

This rearrangement joins TRBV28 to TRBJ2-7; 7 nucleotides line up with TRBD2. The germline CDR1 and CDR2 sequences are MDHEN and SYDVKM. Trimming cost V 6 bases and J 6 bases; bases outside gene matches: 11. The CDR3 spans 14 residues. Here the CDR3 reads CASRVGTTSSEQYF. CDR3 DNA: TGTGCCAGCAGGGTCGGGACTACCTCATCCGAGCAGTACTTC.

The V gene is TRBV7-9, the J gene TRBJ2-7; D perhaps matches TRBD1 (5 bases). Germline V gene lookup returns CDR1 SEHNR and CDR2 FQNEAQ (reference sequence). The length of the CDR3 is 15 residues. Deletions cut 5 bases from V and 1 base from J, with 15 bases between. The CDR3 region is CASSLPVDTSYEQYF. The DNA of the CDR3 is TGTGCCAGCAGCCTCCCGGTGGACACTTCCTACGAGCAGTACTTC. Looking up the rest from reference TRBV7-9 and TRBJ2-7 gives the full variable domain: DTGVSQNPRHKITKRGQNVTFRCDPISEHNRLYWYRQTLGQGPEFLTYFQNEAQLEKSRLLSDRFSAERPKGSFSTLEIQRTEQGDSAMYLCASSLPVDTSYEQYFGPGTRLTVT.

J is TRBJ1-1 and V is TRBV21-1. TRBV21-1 is termed a pseudogene. The CDR3 contains 16 residues. The CDR3 nucleotides read TGTGCCAGCAGCAAATTGATCGAGGGCGGGAACACTGAAGCTTTCTTT. This gives the protein CASSKLIEGGNTEAFF.

V is TRBV11-2 and J is TRBJ1-1; no clear D. With 1 base removed from V and 10 bases from J, the gap between germline ends came to 10 bases. CDR3 length equals 12 residues. Germline-derived CDR1 and CDR2 are SGHAT and FQNNGV. For the CDR3, the DNA is TGTGCCAGCAGCTTAGGAGGGCGAGGAGCTTTCTTT. The encoded protein is CASSLGGRGAFF.

V usage is TRBV11-2 and J usage is TRBJ2-5, with D perhaps matching TRBD1 (6 bases). The DNA matches TRBJ2-7 better at its end, which makes the J call doubtful. Looked up from germline, CDR1 is SGHAT and CDR2 is FQNNGV. There are 14 residues in the CDR3. The CDR3 is CASSLDLTGREQYF. CDR3 nucleotide sequence: TGTGCCAGCAGCTTAGATCTCACAGGGCGCGAGCAGTACTTC.

This sequence joins TRBV6-5 and TRBJ2-5; 8 bases are shared with TRBD1. CDR1 and CDR2 (germline): MNHEY, SVGAGI. After removal of 0 bases from V and 4 bases from J, the junction contained 7 bases not matched to a gene. The CDR3 consists of 16 residues. Here the CDR3 reads CASSYSQGAVVETQYF. For the CDR3, the DNA is TGTGCCAGCAGTTACTCTCAGGGGGCAGTGGTAGAGACCCAGTACTTC.

The chain carries TRBV10-1 and TRBJ1-1, with unresolved D. The CDR3 loop spans 14 amino acids. Germline lookup yields CDR1 WNHNN and CDR2 SYGVQD (reference sequence). Trimming pared 0 bases from V and 1 base from J, leaving 6 bases between. CDR3 amino acids: CASSESVSNTEAFF. CDR3 DNA sequence: TGCGCCAGCAGTGAGTCTGTATCGAACACTGAAGCTTTCTTT.

The rearrangement links TRBV4-2 to TRBJ2-5; TRBD2 matches at 11 bases. CDR1 is LGHNA, CDR2 YNFKEQ, per germline. Losses at the gene ends were 1 base for V and 6 bases for J; bases not matched to a gene: 16. The CDR3 extends over 19 amino acids. DNA for the CDR3: TGTGCCAGCAGCCAAGTCGAAGAGGGATTAGCGGGGGGGCCGAAGACCCAGTACTTC. It codes for CASSQVEEGLAGGPKTQYF.

The chain couples TRBV5-4 to TRBJ2-3; 7 nucleotides line up with TRBD2. There are 14 residues in the CDR3. Germline lookup yields CDR1 SGHNT and CDR2 YYREEE (reference sequence). The J segment lost 3 bases and the V segment lost 0 bases, leaving 1 base of the junction unmatched. The DNA for the CDR3 is TGTGCCAGCAGCTTGGCCGGGGGGACAGATACGCAGTATTTT. This translates into CASSLAGGTDTQYF.

J is TRBJ2-2 and V is TRBV14, with 7 positions matching TRBD1. Per germline, CDR1 SGHDN and CDR2 FVKESK. With 4 bases clipped from V and 2 bases from J, the junction kept 7 bases outside the gene matches. The CDR3 covers 16 residues. The CDR3 sequence: CASSLTGTVNTGELFF. The CDR3 DNA is TGTGCCAGCAGCCTTACCGGGACAGTAAACACCGGGGAGCTGTTTTTT.

The rearrangement links TRBV10-3 to TRBJ2-5; TRBD1 matches at 7 bases. The DNA matches TRBJ2-7 better at its end, which makes the J call doubtful. Per germline, CDR1 ENHRY and CDR2 SYGVKD. CDR3 length equals 13 residues. The CDR3 coding sequence is TGTGCCACCCTCGGGACAGATACCTACGAGCAGTACTTC. This encodes CATLGTDTYEQYF.

The V gene is TRBV6-5, the J gene TRBJ1-1; D is ambiguous. Trimming removed 7 bases from V and 6 bases from J, with 15 bases in between. This CDR3 comprises 13 residues. Germline lookup yields CDR1 MNHEY and CDR2 SVGAGI. CDR3 coding DNA: TGTGCCAGCATGGTACGGGGATCGGCTGAAGCTTTCTTT. It is translated as CASMVRGSAEAFF.

The V gene is TRBV13, the J gene TRBJ2-1; TRBD2 agrees at 11 bases. Germline V CDR1 and CDR2: PRHDT, FYEKMQ (reference sequence). With V trimmed by 4 bases and J by 7 bases, 6 bases remained unmatched. CDR3 length: 15 amino acids. The CDR3 nucleotides are TGTGCCAGCAGCTCGACTAGCGGGGAAAAGAATGAGCAGTTCTTC. Protein: CASSSTSGEKNEQFF.

The chain uses TRBV14 and TRBJ1-3; 9 nucleotides agree with TRBD1. The CDR3 length is 17 residues. V lost 5 bases and J lost 2; bases outside the gene matches: 10. Germline values: CDR1 SGHDN, CDR2 FVKESK. CDR3 protein: CASSYTRDREPGNTIYF. The DNA for the CDR3 is TGTGCCAGCAGCTACACCCGGGACAGGGAGCCTGGAAACACCATATATTTT. Full variable domain (missing parts from reference TRBV14 and TRBJ1-3): EAGVTQFPSHSVIEKGQTVTLRCDPISGHDNLYWYRRVMGKEIKFLLHFVKESKQDESGMPNNRFLAERTGGTYSTLKVQPAELEDSGVYFCASSYTRDREPGNTIYFGEGSWLTVV.

The chain uses TRBV29-1 and TRBJ2-7; D perhaps matches TRBD1 (6 bases). The CDR3 extends over 12 amino acids. V was shortened by 7 bases and J by 2 bases, with 12 bases between the two germline ends. Per the germline V gene, CDR1 is SQVTM and CDR2 is ANQGSEA. The CDR3 region is CSAVGQPYEQYF. For the CDR3, the DNA is TGCAGCGCTGTAGGACAGCCCTACGAGCAGTACTTC.

V usage is TRBV29-1 and J usage is TRBJ2-7; D is ambiguous. The CDR3 spans 13 residues. Looked up from germline, CDR1 is SQVTM and CDR2 is ANQGSEA. Trimming left V 4 bases short and J 0 bases short, with 10 bases between. Written as DNA, the CDR3 is TGCAGCGTTGCAACCGCCAGCTCCTACGAGCAGTACTTC. This translates into CSVATASSYEQYF.

This chain joins TRBV29-1 and TRBJ1-1; the match to TRBD1 covers 11 bases. In germline, CDR1 is SQVTM, CDR2 ANQGSEA. The ends lost 3 bases at V and 4 bases at J; junction bases unmatched: 4. The CDR3 covers 14 residues. CDR3: CSVETGTGGTEAFF. The CDR3 coding sequence is TGCAGCGTTGAGACCGGGACAGGGGGCACTGAAGCTTTCTTT.